This T cell receptor beta chain was obtained from a study of T cells in women clearing cervical HPV infection. Remarks on this clone: The observed sequence ends 3 residues before the CDR3 terminus, with the missing tail filled in from the germline J gene.

The protocol was immunoSEQ multiplex PCR, while the TCRdb copy is restricted to in-frame clones and leaves out a portion. The sample includes under 35,000 clones. This CDR3 region has 14 residues. The germline CDR1 and CDR2 sequences are GTSNPN and SVGIG (reference sequence). Trimming took 5 bases from V and 2 from J; bases not matched to a gene: 7. The chain joins TRBV30 to TRBJ1-2, with 8 bases that match TRBD1. The sample comprised blood buffy coat. This clonotype was sampled from a woman aged 18 to 75 with a cervical HPV16 infection that either progressed to CIN3+ or cleared (not recorded which). CDR3 sequence reads: CAWLDRAINYGYTF. The CDR3 DNA, read in part, is TGTGCCTGGCTGGACAGGGCGATAAACTATGGC.